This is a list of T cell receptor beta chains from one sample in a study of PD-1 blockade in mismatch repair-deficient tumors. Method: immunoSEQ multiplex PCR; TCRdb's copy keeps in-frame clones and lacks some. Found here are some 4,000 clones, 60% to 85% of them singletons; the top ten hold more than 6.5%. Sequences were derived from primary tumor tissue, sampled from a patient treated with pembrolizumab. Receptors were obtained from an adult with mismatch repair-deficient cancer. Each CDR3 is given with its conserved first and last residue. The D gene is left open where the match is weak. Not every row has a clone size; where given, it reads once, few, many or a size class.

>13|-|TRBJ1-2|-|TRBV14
CASSQGQSYGYTF
TGTGCCAGCAGCCAAGGGCAGTCCTATGGCTACACCTTC
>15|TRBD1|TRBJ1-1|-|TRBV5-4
CASSLQGAGVNEAFF
TGTGCCAGCAGCCTACAGGGGGCGGGTGTGAATGAAGCTTTCTTT
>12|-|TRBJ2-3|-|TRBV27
CASSHRRDTQYF
TGTGCCAGCAGTCACCGGAGAGATACGCAGTATTTT
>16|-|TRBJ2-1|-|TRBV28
CASSFSPRSLDNEQFF
TGTGCCAGCAGTTTTAGTCCCAGGTCCCTCGACAATGAGCAGTTCTTC
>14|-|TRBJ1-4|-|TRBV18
CASSQEVISEKLFF
TGTGCCAGCTCTCAGGAGGTGATAAGTGAAAAACTGTTTTTT
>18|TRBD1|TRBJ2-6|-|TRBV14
CASSHKQGAGSGANVLTF
TGTGCCAGCAGCCACAAACAGGGGGCAGGCTCTGGGGCCAACGTCCTGACTTTC
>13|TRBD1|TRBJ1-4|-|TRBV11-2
CASSRDRGEKLFF
TGTGCCAGCAGCCGCGACAGGGGTGAAAAACTGTTTTTT
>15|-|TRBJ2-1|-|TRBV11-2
CASSFRGGGDNEQFF
TGTGCCAGCAGCTTTCGGGGAGGAGGGGACAATGAGCAGTTCTTC
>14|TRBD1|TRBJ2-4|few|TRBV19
CASSKDRVGNIQYF
TGTGCCAGTAGTAAGGACAGGGTAGGAAACATTCAGTACTTC
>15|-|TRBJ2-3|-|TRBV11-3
CASSVGTSSTDTQYF
TGTGCCAGCAGCGTCGGGACTTCTAGCACAGATACGCAGTATTTT
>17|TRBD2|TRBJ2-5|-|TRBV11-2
CASSLALAGGVIETQYF
TGTGCCAGCAGCTTAGCACTGGCGGGAGGGGTAATAGAGACCCAGTACTTC
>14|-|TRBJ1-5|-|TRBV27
CASSFFGFGQPQHF
TGTGCCAGCAGTTTTTTCGGGTTTGGCCAGCCCCAGCATTTT
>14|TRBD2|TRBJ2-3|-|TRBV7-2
CASSLESSGSTQYF
TGTGCCAGCAGCTTAGAAAGTAGCGGGAGTACGCAGTATTTT
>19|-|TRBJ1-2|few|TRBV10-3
CAISEIPRRGAGVYYGYTF
TGTGCCATCAGTGAAATCCCAAGACGAGGGGCGGGGGTATACTATGGCTACACCTTC
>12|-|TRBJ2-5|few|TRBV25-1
CASSAGMETQYF
TGTGCCAGCAGTGCGGGGATGGAGACCCAGTACTTC
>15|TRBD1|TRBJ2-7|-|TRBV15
CATSSPGQREYEQYF
TGTGCCACCAGCAGCCCGGGACAGAGGGAGTACGAGCAGTACTTC
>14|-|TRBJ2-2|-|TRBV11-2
CASSLAVYTGELFF
TGTGCCAGCAGCTTAGCCGTGTACACCGGGGAGCTGTTTTTT
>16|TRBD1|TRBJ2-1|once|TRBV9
CASSSPTGDELDEQFF
TGTGCCAGCAGCTCCCCCACAGGGGATGAATTAGATGAGCAGTTCTTC
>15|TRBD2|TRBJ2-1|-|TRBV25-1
CASARAGGSYNEQFF
TGTGCCAGTGCTCGGGCGGGGGGGTCCTACAATGAGCAGTTCTTC
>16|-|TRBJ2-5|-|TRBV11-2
CASSLEARLAGETQYF
TGTGCCAGCAGCTTAGAAGCACGGCTAGCTGGGGAGACCCAGTACTTC
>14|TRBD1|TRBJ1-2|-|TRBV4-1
CASSSPGGDYGYTF
TGCGCCAGCAGCTCCCCAGGGGGCGACTATGGCTACACCTTC
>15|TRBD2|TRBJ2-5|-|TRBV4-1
CASSPGTSGRETQYF
TGCGCCAGCAGCCCCGGGACTAGCGGGAGAGAGACCCAGTACTTC
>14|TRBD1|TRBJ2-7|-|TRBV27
CASSPSGTGNEQYF
TGTGCCAGCAGTCCCTCCGGGACAGGGAATGAGCAGTACTTC
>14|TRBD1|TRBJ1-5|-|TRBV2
CASSEQGANQPQHF
TGTGCCAGCAGTGAACAGGGGGCGAATCAGCCCCAGCATTTT
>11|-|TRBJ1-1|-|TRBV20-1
CRLTANTEAFF
TGCAGGCTGACAGCGAACACTGAAGCTTTCTTT
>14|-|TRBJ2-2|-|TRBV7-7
CASSPAMNTGELFF
TGTGCCAGCAGCCCCGCTATGAACACCGGGGAACTGTTTTTT
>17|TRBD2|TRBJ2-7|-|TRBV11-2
CASSPSLSSGSPYEQYF
TGTGCCAGCAGCCCATCCCTTTCTAGCGGGAGTCCATACGAGCAGTACTTC
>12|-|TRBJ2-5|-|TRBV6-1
CASTPAGETQYF
TGTGCCAGCACCCCGGCGGGGGAGACCCAGTACTTC
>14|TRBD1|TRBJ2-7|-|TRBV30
CAWRAQGKGYEQYF
TGTGCCTGGAGGGCACAGGGGAAAGGATACGAGCAGTACTTC
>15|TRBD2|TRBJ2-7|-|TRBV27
CASSFTGGAGREQYF
TGTGCCAGCAGTTTTACGGGGGGGGCAGGACGTGAGCAGTACTTC
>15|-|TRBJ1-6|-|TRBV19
CASSIVGAYNSPLHF
TGTGCCAGTAGTATAGTCGGTGCCTATAATTCACCCCTCCACTTT
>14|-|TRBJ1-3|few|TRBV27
CASRPGTAGNTIYF
TGTGCCAGCAGACCGGGAACAGCTGGAAACACCATATATTTT
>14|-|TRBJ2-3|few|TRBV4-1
CASSRGGTTDTQYF
TGCGCCAGCAGCCGTGGCGGGACCACAGATACGCAGTATTTT
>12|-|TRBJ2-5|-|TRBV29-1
CSVLQGEETQYF
TGCAGCGTTCTACAGGGAGAGGAGACCCAGTACTTC
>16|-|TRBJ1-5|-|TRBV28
CASSSNRLVGNQPQHF
TGTGCCAGCAGTTCAAACAGGCTTGTGGGCAATCAGCCCCAGCATTTT
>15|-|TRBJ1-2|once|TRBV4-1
CASSQAQVSNYGYTF
TGCGCCAGCAGCCAAGCACAGGTCTCTAACTATGGCTACACCTTC
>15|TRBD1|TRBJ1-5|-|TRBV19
CASRLGRDRTQPQHF
TGTGCCAGTAGATTGGGTAGGGACAGGACCCAGCCCCAGCATTTT
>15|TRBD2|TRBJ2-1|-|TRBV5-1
CASSLALAGLNEQFF
TGCGCCAGCAGCTTGGCATTAGCGGGACTCAATGAGCAGTTCTTC
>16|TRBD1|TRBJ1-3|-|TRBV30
CAWSLGQASSGNTIYF
TGTGCCTGGAGTCTGGGACAGGCGAGCTCTGGAAACACCATATATTTT
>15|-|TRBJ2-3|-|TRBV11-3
CASSLDGTNTDTQYF
TGTGCCAGCAGCTTAGACGGGACAAACACAGATACGCAGTATTTT
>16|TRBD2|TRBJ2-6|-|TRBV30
CAWSGGVAGATNVLTF
TGTGCCTGGAGTGGAGGGGTAGCGGGAGCGACCAACGTCCTGACTTTC
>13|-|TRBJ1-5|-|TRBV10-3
CAISGGQDQPQHF
TGTGCCATCAGTGGGGGGCAGGATCAGCCCCAGCATTTT
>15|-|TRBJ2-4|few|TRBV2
CASTLEEGRGNIQYF
TGTGCCAGCACTCTTGAGGAGGGTCGAGGAAACATTCAGTACTTC
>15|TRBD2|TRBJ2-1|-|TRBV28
CASSIAGRSYNEQFF
TGTGCCAGCAGCATAGCGGGCCGCTCCTACAATGAGCAGTTCTTC
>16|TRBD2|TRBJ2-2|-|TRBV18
CASSPFLADNTGELFF
TGTGCCAGCTCACCATTCCTAGCGGATAACACCGGGGAGCTGTTTTTT
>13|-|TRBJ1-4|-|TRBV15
CATSAGKNEKLFF
TGTGCCACCAGCGCAGGGAAAAACGAAAAACTGTTTTTT
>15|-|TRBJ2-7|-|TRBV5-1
CASSLVAEQEYEQYF
TGCGCCAGCAGCTTGGTTGCGGAACAGGAGTACGAGCAGTACTTC
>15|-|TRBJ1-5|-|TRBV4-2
CASSQDIGGTQPQHF
TGTGCCAGCAGCCAAGATATTGGGGGCACTCAGCCCCAGCATTTT
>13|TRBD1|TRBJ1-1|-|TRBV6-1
CASSERQGGEAFF
TGTGCCAGCAGTGAAAGACAGGGGGGGGAAGCTTTCTTT
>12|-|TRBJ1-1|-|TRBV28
CASSFQGAEAFF
TGTGCCAGCAGTTTTCAAGGGGCTGAAGCTTTCTTT
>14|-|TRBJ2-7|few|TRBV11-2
CASSSQVGSGEQYF
TGTGCCAGCAGCAGTCAGGTGGGGTCGGGGGAGCAGTACTTC
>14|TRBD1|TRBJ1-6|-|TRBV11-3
CASRWTGGGSPLHF
TGTGCCAGCAGATGGACAGGGGGGGGTTCACCCCTCCACTTT
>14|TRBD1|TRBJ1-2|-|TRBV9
CASSTSDRGYGYTF
TGTGCCAGCAGCACCTCGGACAGGGGCTATGGCTACACCTTC
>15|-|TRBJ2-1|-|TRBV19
CASSLGTGAYNEQFF
TGTGCCAGTAGCCTGGGGACTGGGGCTTACAATGAGCAGTTCTTC
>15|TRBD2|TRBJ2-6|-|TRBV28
CASSLSGTGANVLTF
TGTGCCAGCAGTCTAAGCGGGACTGGGGCCAACGTCCTGACTTTC